The entry below gives a single TCR beta chain sequence along with its context. Germline CDR1 MNHEY, CDR2 SMNVEV (reference sequence). The CDR3 spans 14 residues. The V end was cut by 6 bases, the J end by 0 bases, with 6 bases between. In the source study's methods: By means of reference gene primer amplification, nucleated cell counts were estimated. Profiled with immunoSEQ multiplex PCR; TCRdb holds only in-frame clones, not every one. Clonal size and the V and J genes are those of that table, whereas D and trimming came from the DNA. The table records about 350,000 clones, approximately 91% of them present only once. This entry belongs to a study of blood T cell repertoires in COVID-19. About the research overall: The United States, Italy and Spain supplied acute and convalescent COVID-19 samples.

This chain links TRBV27 with TRBJ2-6; D is unclear. Sequenced sample: PBMCs or T cells enriched from blood (not recorded which). This receptor was obtained from a woman in her twenties or thirties who had been exposed to COVID-19. The CDR3 region is CASRADSGANVLTF. CDR3 nucleotide sequence: TGTGCCAGCAGGGCTGACTCTGGGGCCAACGTCCTGACTTTC.